The 20 T cell receptor beta chains presented below share a single source sample, sequenced in a study of cytomegalovirus exposure and HLA in healthy donors (dated by TCRdb to 2016 to 2017). Library construction relied on the immunoSEQ multiplex PCR assay. The multiplex PCR relied on a mix of 60 forward primers for TCR Vbeta segments and 13 reverse primers for TCR Jbeta segments. TCRdb limited this immuneACCESS table to in-frame rearrangements with V and J called. A share of clones is missing; checked studies link under half to unresolved V genes, and the rest is unexplained. Within this sample are some 140,000 clones, with 73% of them counted one time only. The ten largest clones represent 1.3% of the sample. The material sequenced was PBMCs. These receptors were collected from a woman between 40 and 50 years old in good health and CMV-seronegative.

The chain combines TRBV5-4 with TRBJ2-5, with 9 bases aligning to TRBD1. The last part of the DNA fits TRBJ2-7 better; the J call may be wrong. The CDR3 runs to 16 residues. Per the germline V gene, CDR1 is SGHNT and CDR2 is YYREEE (reference sequence). The CDR3 nucleotides are TGTGCCAGCAGCTTGGCCGTAGGGGACAGGGAACGCGAGCAGTACTTC. Its protein is CASSLAVGDREREQYF.

This clone was observed a single time. This chain links TRBV5-6 with TRBJ1-4; 7 bases fit TRBD1. V lost 6 bases, J lost 4 bases, and 18 bases stayed unmatched. Germline CDR1 is SGHDT and CDR2 is YYEEEE. The CDR3 sequence is 18 residues long. DNA for the CDR3: TGTGCCAGCAACCCCTTCGGGAAGAGACAGGGTAGTAATGAAAAACTGTTTTTT. This gives the protein CASNPFGKRQGSNEKLFF.

The chain uses TRBV4-1 and TRBJ1-5, with 9 bases matching TRBD1. The V gene's germline CDR1 is MGHRA and CDR2 YSYEKL. This CDR3 spans 15 amino acids. J gave up 11 bases and V 2 bases, and 10 bases lay outside the gene matches. The CDR3 region has the DNA TGCGCCAGCAGCCAACCCCGGGACAGGGATGGAACCCAGCATTTT. Its protein product is CASSQPRDRDGTQHF.

The rearrangement uses TRBV5-5 and TRBJ2-3; 8 nucleotides line up with TRBD1. The germline CDR1 and CDR2 sequences are SGHKS and YYEKEE (reference sequence). The V segment lost 3 bases and the J segment 12 bases; nucleotides outside the gene matches: 6. The CDR3 totals 12 residues. DNA of the CDR3: TGTGCCAGCAGCTACAGGGGGTACGGACAGTATTTT. Translating it yields CASSYRGYGQYF.

This clone was recorded once. The genes are TRBV6-1 and TRBJ2-5; 9 positions agree with TRBD1. The CDR3 spans 15 residues. Germline CDR1 is MNHNS and CDR2 is SASEGT. V lost 3 bases and J lost 4; bases outside the gene matches: 6. The CDR3 nucleotides read TGTGCCAGCAGTGACCCGGGACAGGGACCAGAGACCCAGTACTTC. Translating gives CASSDPGQGPETQYF.

In DNA, the CDR3 is TGTGCCAGCAAGCCTGCGACTAGCGGGCGGCCCACAGATACGCAGTATTTT. Translated: CASKPATSGRPTDTQYF. The chain recombines TRBV27 with TRBJ2-3; 10 bases are shared with TRBD2. After removal of 7 bases from V and 2 bases from J, the junction contained 12 bases not matched to a gene. This CDR3 spans 17 amino acids. CDR1 is MNHEY and CDR2 is SMNVEV in the germline V gene (reference sequence).

This clone was seen only a few times. The chain couples TRBV9 to TRBJ1-3; no clear D. This CDR3 has 16 amino acids. CDR1 SGDLS and CDR2 YYNGEE come from the germline V gene. V lost 3 bases, J lost 7 bases, and 20 bases lay in between. This chain's CDR3 is CASSDTGSLFGNTIYF. For the CDR3, the DNA is TGTGCCAGCAGCGACACGGGATCCCTCTTTGGGAACACCATATATTTT. Variable domain in full (rest from reference TRBV9 and TRBJ1-3): DSGVTQTPKHLITATGQRVTLRCSPRSGDLSVYWYQQSLDQGLQFLIQYYNGEERAKGNILERFSAQQFPDLHSELNLSSLELGDSALYFCASSDTGSLFGNTIYFGEGSWLTVV.

The chain joins TRBV7-6 to TRBJ2-5, with D perhaps matching TRBD1 (5 bases). The CDR3 loop spans 15 amino acids. Trimming stripped 2 bases from V and 5 bases from J, with 15 bases between. CDR1 is SGHVS and CDR2 is FNYEAQ in the germline V gene. In DNA form, the CDR3 reads TGTGCCAGCAGCTTACGGCAGGGTATCGCGGAGACCCAGTACTTC. This sequence encodes CASSLRQGIAETQYF.

As concerns this clone: Different DNA sequences within this sample yield the same CDR3. The chain has TRBV5-1 and TRBJ1-1; the D gene is possibly TRBD1 (5 bases). The CDR3 contains 13 residues. Germline loops: CDR1 SGHRS, CDR2 YFSETQ. The germline V and J ends were trimmed by 5 bases and 1 base, with 9 bases remaining between them. CDR3 nucleotide sequence: TGCGCCAGCAGAGGGGTAGGGAACACTGAAGCTTTCTTT. Its protein is CASRGVGNTEAFF.

This clone appeared once. V is TRBV6-1 and J is TRBJ1-2; 7 nucleotides line up with TRBD1. V shed 6 bases and J 8 bases; nucleotides not matched to a gene: 6. Germline V CDR1 and CDR2: MNHNS, SASEGT. CDR3 length equals 12 residues. The CDR3 is CASRGQSRGYTF. CDR3 nucleotides: TGTGCCAGCAGGGGACAGTCGAGAGGCTACACCTTC.

The chain combines TRBV7-8 with TRBJ1-6; the match to TRBD1 covers 8 bases. The V segment lost 6 bases and the J segment 8 bases; nucleotides outside the gene matches: 15. The CDR3 has 17 residues. CDR1 SGHVS and CDR2 FQNEAQ come from the germline V gene. The CDR3 region has the DNA TGTGCCAGCAGAGACAGGCAGGGGGCCTCTCCCTATTCACCCCTCCACTTT. This codes for CASRDRQGASPYSPLHF. Using reference TRBV7-8 and TRBJ1-6 for the parts outside the CDR3, the full variable domain is GAGVSQSPRYKVAKRGQDVALRCDPISGHVSLFWYQQALGQGPEFLTYFQNEAQLDKSGLPSDRFFAERPEGSVSTLKIQRTQQEDSAVYLCASRDRQGASPYSPLHFGNGTRLTVT.

The chain employs TRBV20-1 and TRBJ2-7, with TRBD2 matching 7 bases. In germline, CDR1 is DFQATT, CDR2 SNEGSKA (reference sequence). The J segment lost 3 bases and the V segment lost 8 bases, leaving 4 bases of the junction unmatched. CDR3 size: 11 residues. The CDR3 region is CSSGGGYEQYF. The CDR3 region has the DNA TGCAGTTCGGGAGGAGGCTACGAGCAGTACTTC.

As concerns this clone: At one of its ends the junction is not consistent with the germline gene, which may arise from a read error. The chain recombines TRBV7-9 with TRBJ1-2; 9 bases fit TRBD1. The germline V gene encodes CDR1 SEHNR and CDR2 FQNEAQ (reference sequence). This CDR3 is built from 17 residues. CDR3 nucleotide sequence: TGTTCCAGCAGCTCAATAGGGGACAGGGTCTGGCCTTATGGCTACACCTTC. As protein: CSSSSIGDRVWPYGYTF.

The CDR3 sequence is CASSSSSYNEQFF. The CDR3 bases are TGTGCCAGCAGCTCGAGCTCCTACAATGAGCAGTTCTTC. This chain uses TRBV7-2 with TRBJ2-1; no reliable D call. The CDR3 loop spans 13 amino acids. The ends were cut back, 4 bases at V and 0 bases at J, with 4 bases in the middle. Looked up from germline, CDR1 is SGHTA and CDR2 is FQGNSA.

The V call is TRBV27, the J call TRBJ1-2, with 7 bases lining up with TRBD1. Looked up from germline, CDR1 is MNHEY and CDR2 is SMNVEV (reference sequence). This CDR3 region has 19 residues. Trimming at V came to 3 bases and at J to 3 bases, leaving 19 bases not matched to a gene. This CDR3 is CASSFKRGQGQRGDYGYTF. In nucleotides, the CDR3 is TGTGCCAGCAGTTTTAAAAGGGGGCAGGGGCAAAGAGGGGACTATGGCTACACCTTC.

The chain combines TRBV6-1 with TRBJ2-7; the match to TRBD1 covers 11 bases. This CDR3 comprises 13 residues. J lost 6 bases, V lost 7 bases, and 5 bases had no gene match. CDR1 is MNHNS and CDR2 is SASEGT in the germline V gene. This chain's CDR3 is CASMDRGLAEQYF. CDR3 coding DNA: TGTGCCAGCATGGACAGGGGGCTGGCCGAGCAGTACTTC.

The J gene is TRBJ2-5, the V gene TRBV4-1; D not resolved. V was trimmed by 4 bases and J by 5 bases, leaving 14 bases between them. The CDR3 is made up of 14 amino acids. CDR1 and CDR2 (germline): MGHRA, YSYEKL. The CDR3 DNA follows: TGCGCCAGCAGCCTAGCTTCTAACACGGAGACCCAGTACTTC. Translation gives CASSLASNTETQYF.

This clone was seen a handful of times. This chain joins TRBV2 and TRBJ1-3, with D uncertain. V gave up 7 bases and J gave up 0 bases, with 13 bases separating them. The germline gives CDR1 SNHLY, CDR2 FYNNEI. The CDR3 covers 15 residues. CDR3 sequence (DNA): TGTGCCAGCACGGCGGACTTTAGCTCTGGAAACACCATATATTTT. Its translation: CASTADFSSGNTIYF.

V and J are TRBV7-9 and TRBJ2-2; 8 positions agree with TRBD1. Germline V lookup: CDR1 SEHNR, CDR2 FQNEAQ (reference sequence). The CDR3 length is 16 residues. The V gene end was trimmed by 5 bases and the J gene end by 1 base; junction bases not matched to a gene: 6. The CDR3 region has the DNA TGTGCCAGCAGCCCCAAGACAGGGGTGAACACCGGGGAGCTGTTTTTT. Its translation: CASSPKTGVNTGELFF.

J is TRBJ2-1 and V is TRBV10-1; possible D gene TRBD2, 6 bases. V was shortened by 7 bases and J by 4 bases, with 26 bases between the two germline ends. The length of the CDR3 is 18 residues. Germline V gene data show CDR1 as WNHNN and CDR2 as SYGVQD (reference sequence). CDR3 region: CASNYLEKRALKYNEQFF. The CDR3 bases are TGCGCCAGCAACTATTTGGAAAAGCGGGCGCTAAAGTACAATGAGCAGTTCTTC.